This entry lists 27 T cell receptor beta chains sequenced from one sample in a study of shared clonotypes between healthy human individuals. Only in-frame clones appear in the TCRdb table, and some are missing; sequencing was by immunoSEQ multiplex PCR. The sample lists more than 2 million clones, 90% to 96% occurring once. The sample consisted of naive CD4+ T cells sorted from blood. As for subset: CD45RA+ positively selected. These receptors all stem from a young man in good health.

V gene TRBV10-1 combines with J gene TRBJ1-1, with 7 bases fitting TRBD1. The V and J ends lost 6 bases and 6 bases, in that order; junction bases with no gene match: 10. The length of the CDR3 is 14 residues. Germline V lookup: CDR1 WNHNN, CDR2 SYGVQD (reference sequence). For the CDR3, the DNA is TGCGCCAGCAGCCTGACAGGGAGGGACCCTGAAGCTTTCTTT. It encodes CASSLTGRDPEAFF.

Note on this clone: Other DNA sequences in this specimen translate into the identical CDR3. CDR3 loop: CASSYLTGGDGYTF. The CDR3 DNA sequence: TGTGCCAGCAGTTATCTTACAGGGGGCGATGGCTACACCTTC. The chain recombines TRBV6-5 with TRBJ1-2, with 9 nucleotides matching TRBD1. The J segment lost 6 bases and the V segment lost 3 bases, leaving 5 bases of the junction unmatched. This CDR3 region has 14 residues. Germline loops: CDR1 MNHEY, CDR2 SVGAGI.

CDR3 amino acids: CAGSAGYGYTF. DNA for the CDR3: TGTGCCGGTTCAGCAGGCTATGGCTACACCTTC. The rearrangement uses TRBV28 and TRBJ1-2; D gene ambiguous. The CDR3 has 11 residues. Per the germline V gene, CDR1 is MDHEN and CDR2 is SYDVKM. Between the trimmed V and J ends, which lost 11 bases and 4 bases, there was a span of 11 bases.

The chain couples TRBV5-1 to TRBJ2-1, with no clear D. CDR1 and CDR2 from the germline V gene are SGHRS and YFSETQ. Trimming pared 1 base from V and 7 bases from J, leaving 15 bases between. This CDR3 is built from 15 residues. CDR3 coding DNA: TGCGCCAGCAGCTTGAATGTGCCTCCCGGTAATGAGCAGTTCTTC. Its protein product is CASSLNVPPGNEQFF.

The gene calls are TRBV28 and TRBJ1-3; TRBD1 aligns across 7 bases. V lost 6 bases, J lost 7 bases, and 9 bases stayed unmatched. Germline CDR1 and CDR2: MDHEN and SYDVKM. There are 14 residues in the CDR3. CDR3 nucleotide sequence: TGTGCCAGCAGGCCGGTAACAGGGGATAACACCATATATTTT. Translated, it gives CASRPVTGDNTIYF.

The rearrangement joins TRBV5-1 to TRBJ1-4; 7 bases agree with TRBD1. The CDR3 is 13 residues long. CDR1 is SGHRS and CDR2 is YFSETQ in the germline V gene. V gave up 4 bases and J gave up 13 bases; unmatched junction bases: 10. CDR3 amino acids: CASSRDPRDRLFF. In nucleotides, the CDR3 is TGCGCCAGCAGCCGCGACCCCCGGGACAGACTGTTTTTT.

The chain couples TRBV7-2 to TRBJ2-7, with 10 bases fitting TRBD2. Per the germline V gene, CDR1 is SGHTA and CDR2 is FQGNSA. The CDR3 length is 15 residues. The V gene end was trimmed by 5 bases and the J gene end by 5 bases; junction bases not matched to a gene: 9. The CDR3 is CASSTRLAGVHEQYF. CDR3 DNA: TGTGCCAGCAGCACCCGGCTAGCGGGAGTTCACGAGCAGTACTTC.

V and J are TRBV6-1 and TRBJ1-1; D is ambiguous. The V and J ends lost 6 bases and 8 bases respectively, with 7 bases between them. The germline V gene has CDR1 MNHNS and CDR2 SASEGT. This CDR3 has 10 amino acids. CDR3 coding DNA: TGTGCCAGCAGCGAATACGAAGCTTTCTTT. As protein: CASSEYEAFF.

The rearrangement uses TRBV28 and TRBJ1-4; D ambiguous. Trimming shortened V by 8 bases and J by 5 bases, and 12 bases separated the two germline ends. Per the germline V gene, CDR1 is MDHEN and CDR2 is SYDVKM. There are 13 residues in the CDR3. The CDR3: CASRGGINEKLFF. The DNA of the CDR3 is TGTGCCAGCCGGGGAGGGATAAATGAAAAACTGTTTTTT.

V is TRBV7-9 and J is TRBJ1-2, with D unresolved. V was shortened by 5 bases and J by 13 bases, with 17 bases between the two germline ends. This CDR3 spans 12 amino acids. Germline CDR1 SEHNR, CDR2 FQNEAQ (reference sequence). The DNA of the CDR3 is TGTGCCAGCAGCCATACTATTAAAGGAGTCACCTTC. Translation gives CASSHTIKGVTF. Full variable domain (rest looked up from reference TRBV7-9 and TRBJ1-2): DTGVSQNPRHKITKRGQNVTFRCDPISEHNRLYWYRQTLGQGPEFLTYFQNEAQLEKSRLLSDRFSAERPKGSFSTLEIQRTEQGDSAMYLCASSHTIKGVTFGSGTRLTVV.

A remark on this clone: Other DNA variants within this sample encode the same CDR3. The V gene is TRBV28, the J gene TRBJ1-5; D not resolved. Germline assignment: CDR1 MDHEN and CDR2 SYDVKM. The CDR3 is 13 amino acids. Trimming removed 2 bases from V and 1 base from J, with 3 bases in between. The CDR3 nucleotides are TGTGCCAGCAGTTTACTCAGCAATCAGCCCCAGCATTTT. It translates to CASSLLSNQPQHF.

This rearrangement joins TRBV5-6 to TRBJ2-3, with TRBD1 matching 9 bases. Germline CDR1 and CDR2: SGHDT and YYEEEE. The CDR3 extends over 16 amino acids. V shed 4 bases and J 3 bases; nucleotides not matched to a gene: 9. CDR3 loop: CASSLIQGAGTDTQYF. Written as DNA, the CDR3 is TGTGCCAGCAGCCTAATACAGGGGGCTGGTACAGATACGCAGTATTTT.

This chain uses TRBV28 with TRBJ1-2, with a tentative D call TRBD1 (5 bases). Between the trimmed V and J ends, which lost 8 bases and 4 bases, there was a span of 17 bases. This CDR3 comprises 14 residues. CDR1 is MDHEN, CDR2 SYDVKM, per germline. The chain's CDR3 is CASRPGQTPYGYTF. The CDR3, as DNA: TGTGCCAGCCGTCCCGGACAAACTCCCTATGGCTACACCTTC.

The chain employs TRBV2 and TRBJ2-2; TRBD2 agrees at 14 bases. The CDR3 runs 17 residues. The J segment lost 3 bases and the V segment lost 4 bases, leaving 4 bases of the junction unmatched. The germline V gene encodes CDR1 SNHLY and CDR2 FYNNEI. CDR3 DNA: TGTGCCAGCAGTGCGCAGGGACTAGCGGGGGACACCGGGGAGCTGTTTTTT. The encoded protein is CASSAQGLAGDTGELFF. Filled out from reference TRBV2 and TRBJ2-2, the complete variable domain reads EPEVTQTPSHQVTQMGQEVILRCVPISNHLYFYWYRQILGQKVEFLVSFYNNEISEKSEIFDDQFSVERPDGSNFTLKIRSTKLEDSAMYFCASSAQGLAGDTGELFFGEGSRLTVL.

CDR3 region: CASSPAPTWNEQYF. In DNA, the CDR3 is TGTGCCAGCAGCCCAGCCCCGACGTGGAACGAGCAGTACTTC. The V and J genes are TRBV11-2 and TRBJ2-7; D gene unclear. V lost 5 bases, J lost 5 bases, and 16 bases lay in between. Looked up from germline, CDR1 is SGHAT and CDR2 is FQNNGV. The CDR3 loop spans 14 amino acids.

This chain links TRBV6-5 with TRBJ1-1; D uncertain. The germline V gene encodes CDR1 MNHEY and CDR2 SVGAGI. Trimming removed 0 bases from V and 1 base from J, with 9 bases in between. This CDR3 is built from 15 residues. CDR3 bases: TGTGCCAGCAGTTACTCGAACCCCAGGAACACTGAAGCTTTCTTT. It codes for CASSYSNPRNTEAFF.

The chain links TRBV12-5 to TRBJ2-7, with D perhaps TRBD2 (7 bases). Germline CDR1 is LGHNT and CDR2 is FRNRAP. Trimming took 0 bases from V and 2 from J, leaving 20 bases between them. This CDR3 spans 18 amino acids. The CDR3 sequence: CASGLVRDKGTTTYEQYF. The CDR3, as DNA: TGTGCTAGTGGTTTGGTAAGGGACAAAGGGACTACCACCTACGAGCAGTACTTC. The full variable domain, in which reference TRBV12-5 and TRBJ2-7 provide the parts outside the CDR3, is DARVTQTPRHKVTEMGQEVTMRCQPILGHNTVFWYRQTMMQGLELLAYFRNRAPLDDSGMPKDRFSAEMPDATLATLKIQPSEPRDSAVYFCASGLVRDKGTTTYEQYFGPGTRLTVT.

On this clone itself: This same CDR3 is encoded by further DNA sequences in the sample. The gene calls are TRBV29-1 and TRBJ2-3; 10 nucleotides align to TRBD2. The CDR3 is made up of 14 amino acids. J was trimmed by 1 base and V by 7 bases; bases with no gene match: 5. Germline V CDR1 and CDR2: SQVTM, ANQGSEA. The CDR3 sequence is CSAPLAGGTDTQYF. Here the CDR3 DNA reads TGCAGCGCCCCCCTAGCGGGGGGCACAGATACGCAGTATTTT.

This clone showed up just once. The gene calls are TRBV27 and TRBJ2-5, with D maybe TRBD1 (6 bases). Deletions cut 3 bases from V and 7 bases from J, with 15 bases between. Per germline, CDR1 MNHEY and CDR2 SMNVEV (reference sequence). There are 14 residues in the CDR3. This chain's CDR3 is CASSLVWTAGTQYF. In DNA form, the CDR3 reads TGTGCCAGCAGTTTGGTCTGGACAGCCGGGACCCAGTACTTC.

CDR3 amino acids: CASSRSARSNYGYTF. The CDR3, as DNA: TGCGCCAGCAGTCGGTCGGCCAGGTCTAACTATGGCTACACCTTC. This chain uses TRBV23-1 with TRBJ1-2; D ambiguous. TRBV23-1 is an ORF; its function is uncertain. Trimming shortened V by 4 bases and J by 0 bases, and 12 bases separated the two germline ends. The CDR3 length is 15 residues.

In nucleotides, the CDR3 is TGTGCCAGCAGCTTCCGTATGAACACTGAAGCTTTCTTT. Its protein product is CASSFRMNTEAFF. The chain links TRBV7-3 to TRBJ1-1; D gene unclear. The CDR3 is 13 amino acids. The germline V and J ends were trimmed by 3 bases and 0 bases, with 5 bases remaining between them. Germline V CDR1 and CDR2: SGHTA, FQGTGA.

CDR3 sequence (DNA): TGTGCCAGCAGTATAAATAGCGGGAATTGGGAGACCCAGTACTTC. This gives the protein CASSINSGNWETQYF. The chain carries TRBV27 and TRBJ2-5; 8 bases align to TRBD2. V shed 5 bases and J 5 bases; nucleotides not matched to a gene: 10. The CDR3 extends over 15 amino acids. CDR1 and CDR2 (germline): MNHEY, SMNVEV (reference sequence).

This clone was detected once. The V gene is TRBV7-9, the J gene TRBJ2-2, with D maybe TRBD2 (5 bases). This CDR3 comprises 13 residues. The V end was cut by 4 bases, the J end by 5 bases, with 8 bases between. Germline CDR1 reads SEHNR; CDR2 reads FQNEAQ (reference sequence). For the CDR3, the DNA is TGTGCCAGCAGCTGGGAGTATACCGGGGAGCTGTTTTTT. This gives the protein CASSWEYTGELFF.

This clone was detected only once. The identical CDR3 is also encoded by other nucleotide sequences in the sample. This chain uses TRBV7-2 with TRBJ2-7; 7 bases line up with TRBD1. V dropped 3 bases and J dropped 3; count of bases not matched to a gene: 2. The CDR3 runs to 13 residues. CDR1 is SGHTA and CDR2 is FQGNSA in the germline V gene. The CDR3 sequence is CASSFTGVYEQYF. The CDR3 bases are TGTGCCAGCAGCTTCACAGGGGTCTACGAGCAGTACTTC.

The V gene is TRBV6-5, the J gene TRBJ2-5; 8 bases map to TRBD2. V lost 0 bases to trimming and J lost 2 bases; unmatched junction nucleotides: 5. Per the germline V gene, CDR1 is MNHEY and CDR2 is SVGAGI. The CDR3 runs to 16 residues. CDR3 residues: CASSYSGGTRQETQYF. DNA of the CDR3: TGTGCCAGCAGTTACTCGGGGGGGACTAGGCAAGAGACCCAGTACTTC.

This sequence joins TRBV5-1 and TRBJ2-3, with TRBD2 matching over 10 bases. This CDR3 has 16 residues. Germline loops: CDR1 SGHRS, CDR2 YFSETQ. V was clipped by 0 bases and J by 10 bases; unmatched bases: 11. The CDR3 loop is CASSLASSGGAAAQYF. CDR3 in DNA: TGCGCCAGCAGCTTGGCCTCCAGCGGGGGGGCCGCGGCGCAGTATTTT.

This sequence joins TRBV12-1 and TRBJ1-2. TRBV12-1 represents a pseudogene. The CDR3 is 15 residues long. DNA of the CDR3: TGTGCCAGCAGCCCTCCCCCGAGATACAACTATGGCTACACCTTC. This codes for CASSPPPRYNYGYTF.